Following are 5 T cell receptor beta chains from one sample sequenced in a study of CD8 T cells in ankylosing spondylitis. MiXCR, applied by TCRdb to the 5' RACE reads, yields one record per CDR3 protein. The table includes around 390,000 distinct CDR3 sequences, about 22% detected once. Their cognate antigens are unknown. Overall study results and limits: A TCR beta motif made of under 10 highly homologous variants seemed typical of ankylosing spondylitis blood.

The sequencing sample was made of blood, either unsorted or a sorted T cell fraction (not recorded which). Receptors were obtained from a male donor with ankylosing spondylitis.

This clonotype showed up just a few times. This CDR3 is CASSPGNGGGTEAFF. The DNA for the CDR3 is TGTGCCAGCAGCCCCGGAAACGGGGGGGGCACTGAAGCTTTCTTT. The chain carries TRBV7-6 and TRBJ1-1, with D possibly matching TRBD1 (5 bases). The CDR3 runs 15 residues. Trimming left V 5 bases short and J 4 bases short, with 17 bases between. The germline V gene encodes CDR1 SGHVS and CDR2 FNYEAQ. Variable domain in full (rest from reference TRBV7-6 and TRBJ1-1): GAGVSQSPRYKVTKRGQDVALRCDPISGHVSLYWYRQALGQGPEFLTYFNYEAQQDKSGLPNDRFSAERPEGSISTLTIQRTEQRDSAMYRCASSPGNGGGTEAFFGQGTRLTVV.

This clonotype was detected a few times. The chain joins TRBV20-1 to TRBJ2-4; D not resolved. The CDR3 covers 12 residues. CDR1 DFQATT and CDR2 SNEGSKA come from the germline V gene (reference sequence). V lost 8 bases to trimming and J lost 9 bases, with 17 bases between them. The CDR3 loop reads CSPEYRKGIQYF. The DNA of the CDR3 is TGCAGTCCAGAATACAGAAAAGGCATTCAGTACTTC.

This chain joins TRBV18 and TRBJ2-1; 12 nucleotides match TRBD2. This CDR3 is 16 amino acids long. The ends lost 3 bases at V and 2 bases at J; junction bases unmatched: 2. Germline CDR1 KGHSH, CDR2 LQKENI. CDR3 sequence: CASSPGLAGTYNEQFF. DNA of the CDR3: TGTGCCAGCTCACCCGGACTAGCGGGAACCTACAATGAGCAGTTCTTC.

The chain joins TRBV29-1 to TRBJ2-3; 8 positions match TRBD1. Losses at the gene ends were 4 bases for V and 6 bases for J; bases not matched to a gene: 9. CDR1 SQVTM and CDR2 ANQGSEA come from the germline V gene. The CDR3 consists of 14 residues. Written as DNA, the CDR3 is TGCAGCGTTGGGACAGGGCGTTCGACTGATACGCAGTATTTT. Its protein product is CSVGTGRSTDTQYF.

The V call is TRBV30, the J call TRBJ1-1, with unresolved D. The CDR3 contains 12 residues. Deletions cut 1 base from V and 7 bases from J, with 10 bases between. Germline assignment: CDR1 GTSNPN and CDR2 SVGIG (reference sequence). The CDR3 bases are TGTGCCTGGAGTGCCATGGAGTTTGAAGCTTTCTTT. As protein: CAWSAMEFEAFF.